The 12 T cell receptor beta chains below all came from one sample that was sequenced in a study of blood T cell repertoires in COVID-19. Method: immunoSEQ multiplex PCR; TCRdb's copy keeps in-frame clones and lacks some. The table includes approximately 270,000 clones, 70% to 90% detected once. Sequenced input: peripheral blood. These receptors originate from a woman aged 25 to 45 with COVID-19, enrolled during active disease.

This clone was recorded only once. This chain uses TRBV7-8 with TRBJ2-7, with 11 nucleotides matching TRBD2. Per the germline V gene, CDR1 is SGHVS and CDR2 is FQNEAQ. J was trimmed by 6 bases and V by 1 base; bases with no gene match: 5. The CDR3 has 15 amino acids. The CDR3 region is CASSLGGTSGLEQYV. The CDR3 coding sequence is TGTGCCAGCAGCTTAGGAGGGACTAGCGGTCTCGAGCAGTACGTC.

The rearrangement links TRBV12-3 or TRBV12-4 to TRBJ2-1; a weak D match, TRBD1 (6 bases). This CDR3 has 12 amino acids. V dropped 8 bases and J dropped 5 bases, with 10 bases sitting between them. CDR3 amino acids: CASGGFDNEQFF. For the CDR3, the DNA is TGTGCCAGCGGGGGCTTCGACAATGAGCAGTTCTTC.

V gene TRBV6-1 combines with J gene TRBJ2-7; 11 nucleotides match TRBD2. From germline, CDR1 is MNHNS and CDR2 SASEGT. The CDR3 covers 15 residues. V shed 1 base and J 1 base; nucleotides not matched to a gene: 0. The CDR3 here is CASSEGLAGSYEQYF. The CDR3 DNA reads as TGTGCCAGCAGTGAAGGACTAGCGGGGTCCTACGAGCAGTACTTC.

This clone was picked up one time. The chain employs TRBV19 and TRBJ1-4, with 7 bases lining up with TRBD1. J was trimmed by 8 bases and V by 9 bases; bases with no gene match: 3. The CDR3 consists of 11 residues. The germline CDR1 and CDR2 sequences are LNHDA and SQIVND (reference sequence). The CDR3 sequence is CARTGREKLFF. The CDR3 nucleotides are TGTGCCAGGACAGGGCGGGAAAAACTGTTTTTT.

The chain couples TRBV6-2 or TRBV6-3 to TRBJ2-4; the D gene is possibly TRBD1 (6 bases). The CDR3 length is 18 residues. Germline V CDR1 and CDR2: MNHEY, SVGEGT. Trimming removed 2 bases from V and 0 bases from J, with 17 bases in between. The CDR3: CASSYTKDRSLAKNIQYF. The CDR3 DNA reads TGTGCCAGCAGTTACACAAAAGACAGGAGTCTAGCCAAAAACATTCAGTACTTC.

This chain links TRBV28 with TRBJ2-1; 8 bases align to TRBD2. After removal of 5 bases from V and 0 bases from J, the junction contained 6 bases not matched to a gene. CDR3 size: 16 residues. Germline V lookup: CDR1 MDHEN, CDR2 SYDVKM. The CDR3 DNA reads TGTGCCAGCAGTACATTAGCGGGGAGCTCCTACAATGAGCAGTTCTTC. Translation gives CASSTLAGSSYNEQFF. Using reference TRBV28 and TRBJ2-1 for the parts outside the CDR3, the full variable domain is DVKVTQSSRYLVKRTGEKVFLECVQDMDHENMFWYRQDPGLGLRLIYFSYDVKMKEKGDIPEGYSVSREKKERFSLILESASTNQTSMYLCASSTLAGSSYNEQFFGPGTRLTVL.

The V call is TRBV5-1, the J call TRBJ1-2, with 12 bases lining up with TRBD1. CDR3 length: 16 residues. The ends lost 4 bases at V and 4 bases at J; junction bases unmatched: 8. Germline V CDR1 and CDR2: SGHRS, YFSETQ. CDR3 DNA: TGCGCCAGCAGCCGTACCGGGACAGGGGGCCTCTATGGCTACACCTTC. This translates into CASSRTGTGGLYGYTF.

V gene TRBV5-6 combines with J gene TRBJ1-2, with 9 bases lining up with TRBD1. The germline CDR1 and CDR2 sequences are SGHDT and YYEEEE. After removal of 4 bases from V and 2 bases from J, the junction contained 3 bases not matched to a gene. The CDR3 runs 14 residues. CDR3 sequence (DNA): TGTGCCAGCAGCGAGGGACAGGGAAACTATGGCTACACCTTC. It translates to CASSEGQGNYGYTF.

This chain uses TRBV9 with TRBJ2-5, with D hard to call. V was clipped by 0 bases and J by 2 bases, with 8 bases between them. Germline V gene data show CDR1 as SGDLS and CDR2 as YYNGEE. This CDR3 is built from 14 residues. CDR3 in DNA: TGTGCCAGCAGCGTAGTAGGCGGACAAGAGACCCAGTACTTC. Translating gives CASSVVGGQETQYF.

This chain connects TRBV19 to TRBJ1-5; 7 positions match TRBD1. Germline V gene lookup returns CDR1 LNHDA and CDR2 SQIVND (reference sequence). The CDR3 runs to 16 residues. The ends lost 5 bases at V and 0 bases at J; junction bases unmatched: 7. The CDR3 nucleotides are TGTGCCAGTAGTTTCCGACAGGGCTATAGCAATCAGCCCCAGCATTTT. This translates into CASSFRQGYSNQPQHF.

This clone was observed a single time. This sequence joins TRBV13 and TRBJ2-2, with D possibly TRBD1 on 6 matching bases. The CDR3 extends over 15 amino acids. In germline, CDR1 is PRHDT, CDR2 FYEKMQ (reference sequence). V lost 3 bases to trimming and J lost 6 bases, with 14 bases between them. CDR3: CASSFPTGVAGELFF. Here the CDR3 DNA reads TGTGCCAGCAGCTTCCCGACAGGTGTTGCCGGGGAGCTGTTTTTT.

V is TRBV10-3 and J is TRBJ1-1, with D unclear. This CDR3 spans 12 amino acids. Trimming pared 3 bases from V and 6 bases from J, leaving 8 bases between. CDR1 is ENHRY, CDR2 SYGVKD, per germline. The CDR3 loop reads CAISDPIAEAFF. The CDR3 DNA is TGTGCCATCAGTGACCCTATCGCTGAAGCTTTCTTT.